These 3 T cell receptor beta chains share one sample of origin, sequenced in a study of blood T cell repertoires in COVID-19. Only in-frame clones appear in the TCRdb table, and some are missing; sequencing was by immunoSEQ multiplex PCR. The sample consists of around 75,000 clones, approximately 79% of them appearing once. The sequencing input was peripheral blood. These receptors were taken from a woman at least 80 years old with active or convalescent COVID-19.

The chain employs TRBV6-9 and TRBJ2-3, with TRBD2 as a possible D gene (6 bases). Germline V gene lookup returns CDR1 MNHGY and CDR2 SVAAGI. Trimming removed 1 base from V and 0 bases from J, with 11 bases in between. The CDR3 spans 16 residues. The CDR3 is CASSYLGGYSTDTQYF. The CDR3 bases are TGTGCCAGCAGTTATTTGGGGGGTTACAGCACAGATACGCAGTATTTT.

The chain recombines TRBV3-1 (or the pseudogene TRBV3-2) with TRBJ1-3, with TRBD1 matching over 8 bases. Germline V lookup: CDR1 LGHDT, CDR2 YNNKEL (reference sequence). V shed 6 bases and J 4 bases; nucleotides not matched to a gene: 5. The CDR3 has 14 amino acids. CDR3 sequence (DNA): TGTGCCAGCAGACGGACAGGGTCAGGAAACACCATATATTTT. Translated: CASRRTGSGNTIYF.

The chain combines TRBV11-2 with TRBJ2-7, with D hard to call. The germline CDR1 and CDR2 sequences are SGHAT and FQNNGV. Trimming took off 3 bases at V and 2 bases at J, with 11 bases between the two ends. The CDR3 sequence is 14 residues long. In DNA, the CDR3 is TGTGCCAGCAGCTTCCAAGAGAGGACCTACGAGCAGTACTTC. Encoded protein: CASSFQERTYEQYF. Full variable domain (remainder filled in from reference TRBV11-2 and TRBJ2-7): EAGVAQSPRYKIIEKRQSVAFWCNPISGHATLYWYQQILGQGPKLLIQFQNNGVVDDSQLPKDRFSAERLKGVDSTLKIQPAKLEDSAVYLCASSFQERTYEQYFGPGTRLTVT.